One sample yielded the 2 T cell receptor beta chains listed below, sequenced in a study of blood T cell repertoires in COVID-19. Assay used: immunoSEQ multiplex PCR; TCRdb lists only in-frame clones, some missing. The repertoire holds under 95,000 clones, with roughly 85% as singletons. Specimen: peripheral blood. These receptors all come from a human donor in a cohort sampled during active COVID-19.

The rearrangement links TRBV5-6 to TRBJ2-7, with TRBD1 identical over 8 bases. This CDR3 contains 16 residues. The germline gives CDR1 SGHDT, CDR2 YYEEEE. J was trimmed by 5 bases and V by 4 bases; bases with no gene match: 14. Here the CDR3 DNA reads TGTGCCAGCAGCCTACGTCGTAGGGACAGGAGCCACGAGCAGTACTTC. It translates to CASSLRRRDRSHEQYF. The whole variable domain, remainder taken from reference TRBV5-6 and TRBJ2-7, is DAGVTQSPTHLIKTRGQQVTLRCSPKSGHDTVSWYQQALGQGPQFIFQYYEEEERQRGNFPDRFSGHQFPNYSSELNVNALLLGDSALYLCASSLRRRDRSHEQYFGPGTRLTVT.

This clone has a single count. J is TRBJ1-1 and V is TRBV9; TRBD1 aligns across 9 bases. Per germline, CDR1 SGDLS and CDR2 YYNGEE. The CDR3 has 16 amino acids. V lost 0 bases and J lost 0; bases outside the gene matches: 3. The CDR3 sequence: CASSVGQGVVNTEAFF. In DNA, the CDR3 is TGTGCCAGCAGCGTAGGACAGGGGGTGGTGAACACTGAAGCTTTCTTT.